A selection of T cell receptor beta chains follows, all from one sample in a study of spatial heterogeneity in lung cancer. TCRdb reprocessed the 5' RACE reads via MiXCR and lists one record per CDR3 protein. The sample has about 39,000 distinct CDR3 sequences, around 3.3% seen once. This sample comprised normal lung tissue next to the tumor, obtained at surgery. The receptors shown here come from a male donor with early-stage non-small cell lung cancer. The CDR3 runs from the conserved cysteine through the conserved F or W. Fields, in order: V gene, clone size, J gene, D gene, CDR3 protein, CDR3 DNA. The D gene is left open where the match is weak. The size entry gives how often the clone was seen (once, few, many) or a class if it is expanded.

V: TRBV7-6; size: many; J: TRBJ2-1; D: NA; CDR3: CASSLGLANEQFF; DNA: TGTGCCAGCAGCTTAGGGCTAGCCAATGAGCAGTTCTTC
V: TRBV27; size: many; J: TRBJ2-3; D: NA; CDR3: CASSLGGWTQYF; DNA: TGTGCCAGCAGTTTAGGGGGATGGACGCAGTATTTT
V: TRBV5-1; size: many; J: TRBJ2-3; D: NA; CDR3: CASSFEVGGTDTQYF; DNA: TGCGCCAGCAGCTTTGAGGTTGGGGGCACAGATACGCAGTATTTT
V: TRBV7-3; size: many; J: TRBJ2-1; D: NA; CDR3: CASSAIPGAEQFF; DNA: TGTGCCAGCAGCGCAATTCCGGGTGCTGAGCAGTTCTTC
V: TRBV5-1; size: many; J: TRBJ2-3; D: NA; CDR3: CASSPEGHQTDTQYF; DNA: TGCGCCAGCAGTCCTGAGGGACATCAAACAGATACGCAGTATTTT
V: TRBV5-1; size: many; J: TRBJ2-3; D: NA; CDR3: CASSLVQDTDTQYF; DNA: TGCGCCAGCAGCTTGGTTCAAGACACAGATACGCAGTATTTT
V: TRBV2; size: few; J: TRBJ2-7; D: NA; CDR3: CASRSSLHEQYF; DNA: TGTGCCAGCAGGAGTAGCCTCCACGAGCAGTACTTC
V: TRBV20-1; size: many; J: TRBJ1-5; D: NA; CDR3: CSAAGEGQPQHF; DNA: TGCAGTGCTGCGGGAGAAGGTCAGCCCCAGCATTTT
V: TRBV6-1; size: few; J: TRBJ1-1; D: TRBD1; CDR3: CASSEADRGKRNTEAFF; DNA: TGTGCCAGCAGTGAAGCAGACAGGGGAAAGAGGAACACTGAAGCTTTCTTT
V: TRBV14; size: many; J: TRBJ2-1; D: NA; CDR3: CASSITGDNEQFF; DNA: TGTGCCAGCAGCATTACGGGGGACAATGAGCAGTTCTTC
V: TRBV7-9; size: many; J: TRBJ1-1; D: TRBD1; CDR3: CASSLGQGREIAFF; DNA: TGTGCCAGCAGCTTAGGACAGGGGAGAGAAATTGCTTTCTTT